The 12 T cell receptor beta chains below come from one sample, sequenced in a study of T cells in Graves' hyperthyroidism and ophthalmopathy. RNA transcripts provided the source from which TCR beta CDR3 regions were amplified. HTBI primers were the set used in a first-round RT-PCR of the TCR CDR3. TCRdb re-derived calls from the multiplex PCR reads in MiXCR, one entry per CDR3 protein. The data show about 840,000 distinct CDR3 sequences, with 38% seen just once and 8% to 9% held by the top ten. The sequenced material came from blood. Receptors originate from a man aged 18 to 30 with Graves' hyperthyroidism.

The rearrangement uses TRBV11-2 and TRBJ1-6, with 11 bases lining up with TRBD1. CDR1 is SGHAT and CDR2 is FQNNGV in the germline V gene. V trimming: 5 bases; J trimming: 10 bases; junction bases outside the gene matches: 10. This CDR3 has 16 residues. The CDR3 region has the DNA TGTGCCAGCAGCCACCCCCTCCGGGACAGGGGGTCACCCCTCCACTTT. It encodes CASSHPLRDRGSPLHF.

The table lists this clonotype with many counts. The rearrangement links TRBV20-1 to TRBJ1-5, with D perhaps matching TRBD1 (6 bases). The germline gives CDR1 DFQATT, CDR2 SNEGSKA (reference sequence). The CDR3 is 14 residues long. V lost 6 bases and J 1 base, leaving 13 bases between the germline ends. In DNA, the CDR3 is TGCAGTGCAGCATCAGGGGAGAGCAATCAGCCCCAGCATTTT. Amino acids: CSAASGESNQPQHF.

This clonotype was observed a few times. The rearrangement links TRBV5-4 to TRBJ1-1, with D maybe TRBD1 (5 bases). Germline values: CDR1 SGHNT, CDR2 YYREEE (reference sequence). The CDR3 totals 15 residues. Trimming cost V 0 bases and J 2 bases, with 11 bases left between them. Here the CDR3 reads CASSLGTGHNTEAFF. DNA for the CDR3: TGTGCCAGCAGCTTGGGGACGGGGCATAACACTGAAGCTTTCTTT.

The chain couples TRBV2 to TRBJ1-1, with a weak D call TRBD1 (6 bases). V lost 3 bases and J 6 bases, leaving 17 bases between the germline ends. CDR1 is SNHLY and CDR2 is FYNNEI in the germline V gene. The CDR3 loop spans 15 amino acids. The CDR3 DNA sequence: TGTGCCAGCAGTGATGGGCGGGGGGCTACCCCTGAAGCTTTCTTT. Translated, it gives CASSDGRGATPEAFF.

Comments on this clonotype: A far bigger clonotype differs at one base, so this is likely a read error. V usage is TRBV7-2 and J usage is TRBJ2-7, with D possibly being TRBD1 or TRBD2 (5 bases each). The CDR3 totals 12 residues. From germline, CDR1 is SGHTA and CDR2 FQGNSA. Written as DNA, the CDR3 is TGCAGCGTTGGGCCGGGACCCTACGAGCAGTACTTC. Encoded protein: CSVGPGPYEQYF.

This chain links TRBV9 with TRBJ1-5; D is ambiguous. The CDR3 contains 15 residues. Germline CDR1 and CDR2: SGDLS and YYNGEE. Between the trimmed V and J ends, which lost 4 bases and 0 bases, there was a span of 11 bases. Here the CDR3 reads CASSQGGDSNQPQHF. The CDR3 DNA reads as TGTGCCAGCAGCCAAGGCGGAGATAGCAATCAGCCCCAGCATTTT.

The V gene is TRBV4-1, the J gene TRBJ2-5, with 9 positions matching TRBD1. The J segment lost 5 bases and the V segment lost 2 bases, leaving 9 bases of the junction unmatched. Germline lookup yields CDR1 MGHRA and CDR2 YSYEKL. This CDR3 spans 16 amino acids. This CDR3 reads CASSQQGTGRGETQYF. CDR3 coding DNA: TGCGCCAGCAGCCAACAAGGGACAGGGCGGGGGGAGACCCAGTACTTC.

The sample holds many counts of this clonotype. The chain employs TRBV29-1 and TRBJ2-7; 9 bases match TRBD1. The germline V gene encodes CDR1 SQVTM and CDR2 ANQGSEA. CDR3 length equals 13 residues. The junction had 5 bases not matched to a gene; V was cut back by 1 base and J by 7 bases. The CDR3 region is CSVEGDRVPEQYF. In DNA, the CDR3 is TGCAGCGTTGAAGGGGACAGGGTTCCGGAGCAGTACTTC.

V and J are TRBV7-9 and TRBJ2-2; D might be TRBD1 (6 bases). CDR1 is SEHNR, CDR2 FQNEAQ, per germline (reference sequence). Trimming cost V 7 bases and J 9 bases, with 15 bases left between them. The CDR3 extends over 13 amino acids. The CDR3 DNA is TGTGCCAGCACCCAGGGGTTAAGGAGGGAGCTGTTTTTT. Its protein product is CASTQGLRRELFF.

This clonotype was counted a few times. The chain recombines TRBV7-9 with TRBJ2-7, with no clear D. Germline V gives CDR1 SEHNR, CDR2 FQNEAQ (reference sequence). The CDR3 sequence is 14 residues long. Trimming took 1 base from V and 4 from J, leaving 11 bases between them. In nucleotides, the CDR3 is TGTGCCAGCAGCTTAGTGACTCCTGGTTACGAGCAGTACTTC. Translation: CASSLVTPGYEQYF. Full variable domain (missing parts from reference TRBV7-9 and TRBJ2-7): DTGVSQNPRHKITKRGQNVTFRCDPISEHNRLYWYRQTLGQGPEFLTYFQNEAQLEKSRLLSDRFSAERPKGSFSTLEIQRTEQGDSAMYLCASSLVTPGYEQYFGPGTRLTVT.

A remark on this clonotype: A read error may account for a junction end that differs from germline. This chain connects TRBV9 to TRBJ2-7; D is unresolved. The germline V gene has CDR1 SGDLS and CDR2 YYNGEE. The CDR3 length is 14 residues. CDR3 nucleotides: TGTGCCAGCAGCGTAGGGTCCGTCTCCTACGGGCAGTACTTC. This sequence encodes CASSVGSVSYGQYF.

V is TRBV11-2 and J is TRBJ2-7, with 7 bases lining up with TRBD1. The V gene end was trimmed by 9 bases and the J gene end by 9 bases; junction bases not matched to a gene: 14. CDR1 is SGHAT, CDR2 FQNNGV, per germline. The CDR3 length is 13 residues. The CDR3 loop is CASETGQTSSQYF. In nucleotides, the CDR3 is TGTGCCAGTGAGACGGGACAGACCTCGTCGCAGTACTTC.